The 8 T cell receptor beta chains listed next were all sequenced from one sample in a study of blood T cell repertoires in COVID-19. Produced via immunoSEQ multiplex PCR; TCRdb's table is partial and in-frame only. The sample carries under 300,000 clones, approximately 91% recorded once. The sample consisted of PBMCs or T cells enriched from blood (not recorded which). The receptor source for this set is a woman aged 40 to 50 with acute COVID-19.

The V and J genes are TRBV5-1 and TRBJ2-5; the match to TRBD2 covers 7 bases. The V and J ends lost 2 bases and 2 bases, in that order; junction bases with no gene match: 6. The CDR3 is 15 residues long. In germline, CDR1 is SGHRS, CDR2 YFSETQ. CDR3 DNA sequence: TGCGCCAGCAGCTTAGCTAGCGGACTACAAGAGACCCAGTACTTC. Translated, it gives CASSLASGLQETQYF.

There are a few counts of this clone. This chain links TRBV19 with TRBJ2-5; perhaps TRBD2 as D (6 bases). The CDR3 is made up of 14 amino acids. V lost 3 bases, J lost 0 bases, and 8 bases lay in between. Germline V gene lookup returns CDR1 LNHDA and CDR2 SQIVND (reference sequence). CDR3 coding DNA: TGTGCCAGTAGTATTAGGAGGGACCAAGAGACCCAGTACTTC. Translating gives CASSIRRDQETQYF.

V is TRBV6-2 or TRBV6-3 and J is TRBJ1-6; maybe TRBD1 (6 bases). Germline lookup yields CDR1 MNHEY and CDR2 SVGEGT. The CDR3 covers 14 residues. Trimming shortened V by 4 bases and J by 13 bases, and 17 bases separated the two germline ends. CDR3 in amino acids: CASSSHMTGLPLHF. Written as DNA, the CDR3 is TGTGCCAGCAGTTCCCATATGACAGGCTTGCCCCTCCACTTT.

The rearrangement joins TRBV5-8 to TRBJ1-2; 7 bases are shared with TRBD1. Germline V CDR1 and CDR2: SGHTS, YDEGEE. The CDR3 runs 15 residues. After removal of 1 base from V and 3 bases from J, the junction contained 6 bases not matched to a gene. The CDR3 bases are TGTGCCAGCAGCTTGCAGACAGGGAGCTACTATGGCTACACCTTC. Its translation: CASSLQTGSYYGYTF.

The V call is TRBV25-1, the J call TRBJ1-5; 9 positions match TRBD1. The junction had 5 bases not matched to a gene; V was cut back by 4 bases and J by 7 bases. The germline V gene has CDR1 MGHDK and CDR2 SYGVNS. This CDR3 has 14 amino acids. DNA of the CDR3: TGTGCCAGCAGTGTCGGGACAGGGAACCAGCCCCAGCATTTT. This translates into CASSVGTGNQPQHF.

This chain links TRBV3-1 (or the pseudogene TRBV3-2) with TRBJ1-5, with unresolved D. The CDR3 consists of 14 residues. The germline V gene has CDR1 LGHDT and CDR2 YNNKEL (reference sequence). V was trimmed by 0 bases and J by 7 bases, leaving 10 bases between them. The CDR3 sequence is CASSQDGTAQPQHF. CDR3 nucleotide sequence: TGTGCCAGCAGCCAAGATGGAACAGCACAGCCCCAGCATTTT.

This chain connects TRBV3-1 (or the pseudogene TRBV3-2) to TRBJ2-5; 7 positions agree with TRBD2. This CDR3 spans 14 amino acids. Germline assignment: CDR1 LGHDT and CDR2 YNNKEL (reference sequence). V shed 4 bases and J 5 bases; nucleotides not matched to a gene: 7. The chain's CDR3 is CASSLSTGRETQYF. The DNA for the CDR3 is TGTGCCAGCAGCCTCTCGACCGGGAGGGAGACCCAGTACTTC.

The V call is TRBV5-1, the J call TRBJ2-1, with a weak D call TRBD2 (6 bases). CDR1 is SGHRS and CDR2 is YFSETQ in the germline V gene. The V and J ends lost 1 base and 5 bases respectively, with 13 bases between them. CDR3 size: 15 residues. DNA of the CDR3: TGCGCCAGCAGCTTGTATTTGTCGGGGGACAATGAGCAGTTCTTC. It is translated as CASSLYLSGDNEQFF.